This TCR beta chain was identified during a study of cytomegalovirus exposure and HLA in healthy donors. Looking at the study overall: Unique TCRs from HLA-typed donors, around 79 million of them, were held in an early data release.

Amplification used 60 Vbeta primers and 13 Jbeta primers. The method was immunoSEQ multiplex PCR; TCRdb's version includes in-frame clones alone and lacks a portion of them. This sample contains under 200,000 clones. The donors (healthy individuals) were bone marrow donors. CDR3 size: 16 residues. Unmatched junction bases numbered 7, after V lost 3 bases and J lost 5 bases. CDR1 is SGHAT and CDR2 is FQDESV in the germline V gene (reference sequence). The rearrangement joins TRBV11-1 to TRBJ2-3; 11 nucleotides align to TRBD2. The sequencing input was PBMCs. The TCR sequence derives from a man younger than 40 in good health and CMV-seronegative. The CDR3 loop is CASSFGLAGPLDTQYF. CDR3 nucleotide sequence: TGTGCCAGCAGCTTCGGACTAGCGGGCCCTTTAGATACGCAGTATTTT.